This T cell receptor (beta chain) was retrieved from a study of CD8 T cells in ankylosing spondylitis. The germline CDR1 and CDR2 sequences are SGDLS and YYNGEE. Trimming at V came to 4 bases and at J to 8 bases, leaving 7 bases not matched to a gene. The CDR3 totals 15 residues. Scientists made TCR beta libraries using quantitative 5'-RACE with molecular barcodes. MiXCR, run by TCRdb on the 5' RACE reads, gives a single entry per CDR3 protein. The table records 300,000 to 350,000 distinct CDR3 sequences, about 15% of them present only once. Study results and limitations: Earlier literature documents some of the motif variants in reactive arthritis synovial fluid and blood. Made up of eight or nine highly homologous variants, a TCR beta motif appeared characteristic of ankylosing spondylitis blood. The disease-linked clones had a CD8+ phenotype and low blood frequencies.

This clonotype has just a few counts. Antigen unknown. The source of this sequence is a male donor with ankylosing spondylitis or in good health (not recorded which). Sequencing was performed on blood, either unsorted or a sorted T cell fraction (not recorded which). The chain links TRBV9 to TRBJ1-6; 9 bases are a match to TRBD1. The CDR3 DNA reads as TGTGCCAGCAGCCTTGGACAGGGGCTCGATTCACCCCTCCACTTT. Translated, it gives CASSLGQGLDSPLHF.